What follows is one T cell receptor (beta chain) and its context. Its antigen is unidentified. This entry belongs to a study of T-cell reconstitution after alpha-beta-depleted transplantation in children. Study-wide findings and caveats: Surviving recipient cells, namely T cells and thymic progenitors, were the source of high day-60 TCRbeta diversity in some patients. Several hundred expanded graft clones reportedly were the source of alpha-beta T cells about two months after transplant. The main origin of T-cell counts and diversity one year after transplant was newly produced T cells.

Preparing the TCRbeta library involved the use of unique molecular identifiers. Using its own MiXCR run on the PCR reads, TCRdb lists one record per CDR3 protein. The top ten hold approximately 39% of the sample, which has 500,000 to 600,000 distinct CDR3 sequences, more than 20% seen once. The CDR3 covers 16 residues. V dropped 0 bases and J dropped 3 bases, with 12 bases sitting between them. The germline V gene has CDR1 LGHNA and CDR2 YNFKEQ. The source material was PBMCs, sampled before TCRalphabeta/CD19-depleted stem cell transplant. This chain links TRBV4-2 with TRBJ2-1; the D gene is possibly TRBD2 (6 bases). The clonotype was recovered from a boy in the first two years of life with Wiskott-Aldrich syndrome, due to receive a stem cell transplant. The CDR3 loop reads CASSQEMAGNYNEQFF. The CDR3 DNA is TGTGCCAGCAGCCAAGAAATGGCGGGAAACTACAATGAGCAGTTCTTC.